This T cell receptor beta chain was recorded in a study of blood T cell repertoires in COVID-19. Between the trimmed V and J ends, which lost 3 bases and 2 bases, there was a span of 11 bases. The CDR3 is 15 residues long. Germline V gives CDR1 WNHNN, CDR2 SYGVQD (reference sequence). Sequencing used immunoSEQ multiplex PCR; TCRdb keeps in-frame clones, though not all of them. Of 200,000 to 250,000 clones in the sample, roughly 79% were seen once. The sequenced sample consisted of PBMCs or T cells enriched from blood (not recorded which). This chain joins TRBV10-1 and TRBJ2-1, with no clear D. This TCR derives from a man in his forties who had recovered from COVID-19. The DNA for the CDR3 is TGCGCCAGCAGTGATGAGCAACCTCCCTACAATGAGCAGTTCTTC. Translated: CASSDEQPPYNEQFF.